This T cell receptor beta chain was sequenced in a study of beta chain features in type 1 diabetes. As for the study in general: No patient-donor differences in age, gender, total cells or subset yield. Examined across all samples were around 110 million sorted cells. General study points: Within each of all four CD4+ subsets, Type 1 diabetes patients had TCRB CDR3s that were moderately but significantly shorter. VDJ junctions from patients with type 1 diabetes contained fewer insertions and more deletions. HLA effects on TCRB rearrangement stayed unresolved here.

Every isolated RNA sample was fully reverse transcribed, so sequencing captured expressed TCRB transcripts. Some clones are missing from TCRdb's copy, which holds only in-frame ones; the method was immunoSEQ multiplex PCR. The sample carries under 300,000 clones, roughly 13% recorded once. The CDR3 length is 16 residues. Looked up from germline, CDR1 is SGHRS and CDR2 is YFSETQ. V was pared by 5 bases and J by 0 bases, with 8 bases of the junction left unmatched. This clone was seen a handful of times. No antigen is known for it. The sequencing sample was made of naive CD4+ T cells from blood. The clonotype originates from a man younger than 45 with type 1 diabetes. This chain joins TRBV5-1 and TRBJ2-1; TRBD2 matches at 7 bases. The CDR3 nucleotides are TGCGCCAGCAGTTCCCTAGCGGCAAGCTCCTACAATGAGCAGTTCTTC. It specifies CASSSLAASSYNEQFF.